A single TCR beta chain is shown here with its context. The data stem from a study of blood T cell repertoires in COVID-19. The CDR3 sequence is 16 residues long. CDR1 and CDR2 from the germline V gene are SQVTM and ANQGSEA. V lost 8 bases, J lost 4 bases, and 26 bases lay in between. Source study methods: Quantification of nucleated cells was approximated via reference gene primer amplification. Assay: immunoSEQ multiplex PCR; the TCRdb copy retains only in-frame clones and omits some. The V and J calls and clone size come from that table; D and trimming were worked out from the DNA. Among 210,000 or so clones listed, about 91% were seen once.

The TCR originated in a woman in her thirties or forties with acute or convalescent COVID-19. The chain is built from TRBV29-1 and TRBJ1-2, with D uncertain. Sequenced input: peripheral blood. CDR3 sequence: CSQKNTSARLLYGYTF. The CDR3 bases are TGCAGCCAAAAAAATACGTCTGCGCGGCTCCTCTATGGCTACACCTTC.